The 2 T cell receptor beta chains reported below all come from one sample, sequenced in a study of CD8 T cells in Susac syndrome. With random hexamers, 0.5 to 1 ug RNA was reverse transcribed. A single record per CDR3 protein comes from TCRdb applying MiXCR to the immunoSEQ multiplex PCR reads. Of over 300,000 distinct CDR3 sequences in the sample, roughly nine tenths were seen once. The sample was CD4+ T cells from PBMCs. Receptors originate from a human donor with multiple sclerosis.

The genes are TRBV11-3 and TRBJ2-1; D is undetermined. Looked up from germline, CDR1 is SGHNT and CDR2 is YENEEA. The CDR3 covers 13 residues. Trimming removed 5 bases at V and 3 bases at J, with 8 bases between. The CDR3 loop reads CASSRTNYNEQFF. The CDR3 coding sequence is TGTGCCAGCAGCCGGACGAACTACAATGAGCAGTTCTTC.

The chain couples TRBV12-3 or TRBV12-4 to TRBJ2-1, with TRBD2 matching over 8 bases. The trim removed 7 bases at V and 6 bases at J, leaving 8 bases unmatched. The CDR3 length is 14 residues. The CDR3 DNA sequence: TGTGCCAGCACCATTCGCGGGGGGTTCAATGAGCAGTTCTTC. This sequence encodes CASTIRGGFNEQFF.